This is a list of T cell receptor beta chains from one sample in a study of cytomegalovirus exposure and HLA in healthy donors. Sequencing was performed with immunoSEQ multiplex PCR; in TCRdb, only in-frame clones are kept and a portion is missing. The repertoire holds tens of thousands of clones, roughly 80% seen once, with nearly 3% in the top ten. Source material: PBMCs. These receptors were obtained from a woman aged 30 to 39 in good health and CMV-seronegative. Each CDR3 is given with its conserved first and last residue. D genes are given only for firm matches. Clone sizes are given selectively: once, few, many, or a class where the clone is expanded.

D gene	V gene	J gene	CDR3 length	clone size	CDR3 protein	CDR3 DNA
-	TRBV29-1	TRBJ2-2	13	-	CSVERDRTGELFF	TGCAGCGTGGAACGCGACAGAACCGGGGAGCTGTTTTTT
TRBD2	TRBV11-2	TRBJ2-7	15	-	CASSPSGGYSYEQYF	TGTGCCAGCAGCCCAAGCGGGGGCTACTCCTACGAGCAGTACTTC
-	TRBV27	TRBJ2-1	14	-	CASIPEGGDVEQFF	TGTGCCAGCATCCCGGAAGGAGGAGACGTTGAGCAGTTCTTC
TRBD2	TRBV5-1	TRBJ2-1	16	few	CASSLAGTSGGAEQFF	TGCGCCAGCAGCTTGGCAGGGACTAGCGGGGGGGCCGAGCAGTTCTTC
-	TRBV7-3	TRBJ2-2	14	-	CASSFTQGTGELFF	TGTGCCAGCAGCTTTACTCAGGGCACCGGGGAGCTGTTTTTT
TRBD1	TRBV7-8	TRBJ2-7	15	-	CASSISTGPPYEQYF	TGTGCCAGCAGCATATCGACAGGGCCCCCCTACGAGCAGTACTTC
TRBD2	TRBV5-1	TRBJ2-1	14	-	CASSLASSGNEQFF	TGCGCCAGCAGCTTGGCTTCTAGCGGGAATGAGCAGTTCTTC
TRBD1	TRBV18	TRBJ1-1	14	-	CASSPKTGGTEAFF	TGTGCCAGCTCACCCAAGACAGGGGGCACTGAAGCTTTCTTT
TRBD1	TRBV7-2	TRBJ2-2	16	-	CASSKPDRDNTGELFF	TGTGCCAGCAGCAAACCGGACAGGGATAACACCGGGGAGCTGTTTTTT
-	TRBV6-5	TRBJ1-1	15	-	CASSYLGRVNTEAFF	TGTGCCAGCAGTTATCTAGGCAGGGTGAACACTGAAGCTTTCTTT